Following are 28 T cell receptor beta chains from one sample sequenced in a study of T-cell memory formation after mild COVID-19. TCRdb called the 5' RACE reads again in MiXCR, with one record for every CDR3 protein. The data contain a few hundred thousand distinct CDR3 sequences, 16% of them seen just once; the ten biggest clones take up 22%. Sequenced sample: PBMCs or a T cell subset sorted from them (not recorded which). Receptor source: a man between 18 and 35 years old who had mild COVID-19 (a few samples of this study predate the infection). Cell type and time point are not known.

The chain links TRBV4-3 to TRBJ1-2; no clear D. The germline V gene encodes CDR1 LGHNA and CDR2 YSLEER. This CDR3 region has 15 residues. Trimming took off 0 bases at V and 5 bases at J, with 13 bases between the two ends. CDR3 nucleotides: TGCGCCAGCAGCCAAGAATTGGGCCCGGGGTATGGCTACACCTTC. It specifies CASSQELGPGYGYTF.

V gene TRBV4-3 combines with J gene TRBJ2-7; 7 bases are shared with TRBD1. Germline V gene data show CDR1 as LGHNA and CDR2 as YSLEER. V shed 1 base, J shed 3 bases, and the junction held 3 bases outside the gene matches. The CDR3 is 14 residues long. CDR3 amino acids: CASSQVSGGYEQYF. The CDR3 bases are TGCGCCAGCAGCCAAGTTTCAGGGGGCTACGAGCAGTACTTC.

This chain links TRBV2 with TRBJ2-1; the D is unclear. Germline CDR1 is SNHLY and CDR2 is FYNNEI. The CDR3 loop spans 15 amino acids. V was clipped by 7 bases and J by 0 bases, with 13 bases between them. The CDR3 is CASIASRNSYNEQFF. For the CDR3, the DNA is TGTGCCAGCATAGCTTCAAGGAACTCCTACAATGAGCAGTTCTTC.

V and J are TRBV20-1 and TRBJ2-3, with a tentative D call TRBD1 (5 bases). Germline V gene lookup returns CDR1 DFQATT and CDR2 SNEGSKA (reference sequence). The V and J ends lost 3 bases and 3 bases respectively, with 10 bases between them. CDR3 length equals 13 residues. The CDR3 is CSARVSGTDTQYF. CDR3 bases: TGCAGTGCTAGGGTCTCAGGGACAGATACGCAGTATTTT.

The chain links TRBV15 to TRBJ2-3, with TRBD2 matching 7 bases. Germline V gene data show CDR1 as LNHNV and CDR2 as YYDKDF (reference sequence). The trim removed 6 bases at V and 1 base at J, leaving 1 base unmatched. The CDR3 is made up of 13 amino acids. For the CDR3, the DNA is TGTGCCACCAGGGCGGGGGGCACAGATACGCAGTATTTT. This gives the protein CATRAGGTDTQYF. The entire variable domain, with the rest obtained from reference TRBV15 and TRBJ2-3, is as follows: DAMVIQNPRYQVTQFGKPVTLSCSQTLNHNVMYWYQQKSSQAPKLLFHYYDKDFNNEADTPDNFQSRRPNTSFCFLDIRSPGLGDTAMYLCATRAGGTDTQYFGPGTRLTVL.

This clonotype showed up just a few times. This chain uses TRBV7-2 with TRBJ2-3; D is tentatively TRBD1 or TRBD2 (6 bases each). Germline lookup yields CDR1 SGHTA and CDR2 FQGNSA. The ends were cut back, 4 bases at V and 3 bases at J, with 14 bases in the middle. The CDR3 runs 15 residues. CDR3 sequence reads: CASSWGASRTDTQYF. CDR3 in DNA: TGTGCCAGCAGCTGGGGGGCTAGCAGGACAGATACGCAGTATTTT.

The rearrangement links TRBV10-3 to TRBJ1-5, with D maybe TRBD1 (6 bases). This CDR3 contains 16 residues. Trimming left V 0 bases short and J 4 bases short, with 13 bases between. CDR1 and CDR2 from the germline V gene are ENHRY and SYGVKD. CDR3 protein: CAISESAGAGNQPQHF. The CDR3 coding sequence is TGTGCCATCAGTGAGTCTGCGGGGGCCGGAAATCAGCCCCAGCATTTT.

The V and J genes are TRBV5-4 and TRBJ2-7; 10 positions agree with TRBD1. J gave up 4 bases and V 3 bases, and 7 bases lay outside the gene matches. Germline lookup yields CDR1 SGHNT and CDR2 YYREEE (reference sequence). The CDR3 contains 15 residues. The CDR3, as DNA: TGTGCCAGCAGCTACCGGGACAGGGGTGGGTACGAGCAGTACTTC. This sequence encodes CASSYRDRGGYEQYF.

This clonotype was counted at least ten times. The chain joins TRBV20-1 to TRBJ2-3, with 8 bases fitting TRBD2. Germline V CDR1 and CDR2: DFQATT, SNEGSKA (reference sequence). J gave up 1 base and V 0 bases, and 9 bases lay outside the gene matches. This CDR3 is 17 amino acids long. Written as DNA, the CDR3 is TGCAGTGCTAGAGATCAGGCTAGCGGGCTAGGCACAGATACGCAGTATTTT. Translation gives CSARDQASGLGTDTQYF.

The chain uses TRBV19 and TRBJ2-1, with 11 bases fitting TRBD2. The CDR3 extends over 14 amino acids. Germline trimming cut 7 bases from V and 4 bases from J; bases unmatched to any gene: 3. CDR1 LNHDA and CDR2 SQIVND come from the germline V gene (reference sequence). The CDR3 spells CASMRTSGYNEQFF. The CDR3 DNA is TGTGCCAGTATGAGGACTAGCGGGTACAATGAGCAGTTCTTC.

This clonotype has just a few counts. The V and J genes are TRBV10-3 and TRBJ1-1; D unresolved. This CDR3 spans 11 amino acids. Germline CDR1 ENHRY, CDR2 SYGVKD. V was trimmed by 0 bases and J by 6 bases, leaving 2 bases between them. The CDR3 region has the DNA TGTGCCATCAGTGAGTCGTCTGAAGCTTTCTTT. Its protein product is CAISESSEAFF.

DNA for the CDR3: TGTGCCAGCTTCCGCCAGATCAACACTGAAGCTTTCTTT. Translation gives CASFRQINTEAFF. The chain combines TRBV7-2 with TRBJ1-1, with D unclear. V was clipped by 8 bases and J by 2 bases, with 12 bases between them. Germline CDR1 and CDR2: SGHTA and FQGNSA. This CDR3 contains 13 residues.

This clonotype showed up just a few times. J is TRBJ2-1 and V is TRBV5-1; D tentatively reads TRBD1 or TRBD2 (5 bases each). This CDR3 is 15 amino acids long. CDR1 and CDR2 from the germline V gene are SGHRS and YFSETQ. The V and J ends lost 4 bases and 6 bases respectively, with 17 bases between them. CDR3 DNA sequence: TGCGCCAGCAGCCCCGGGACCCCGTCGGCCAATGAGCAGTTCTTC. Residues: CASSPGTPSANEQFF.

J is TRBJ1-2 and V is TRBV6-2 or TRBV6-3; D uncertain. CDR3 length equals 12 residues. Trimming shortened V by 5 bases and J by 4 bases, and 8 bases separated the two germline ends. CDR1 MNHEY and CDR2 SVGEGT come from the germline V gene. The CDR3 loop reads CASSDLPYGYTF. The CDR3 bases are TGTGCCAGCAGTGACCTTCCCTATGGCTACACCTTC.

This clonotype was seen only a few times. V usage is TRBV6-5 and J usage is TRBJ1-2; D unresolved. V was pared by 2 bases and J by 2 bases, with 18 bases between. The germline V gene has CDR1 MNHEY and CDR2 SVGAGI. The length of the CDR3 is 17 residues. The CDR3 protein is CASSYDLLGHENYGYTF. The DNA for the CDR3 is TGTGCCAGCAGTTACGATCTCCTCGGCCACGAAAACTATGGCTACACCTTC.

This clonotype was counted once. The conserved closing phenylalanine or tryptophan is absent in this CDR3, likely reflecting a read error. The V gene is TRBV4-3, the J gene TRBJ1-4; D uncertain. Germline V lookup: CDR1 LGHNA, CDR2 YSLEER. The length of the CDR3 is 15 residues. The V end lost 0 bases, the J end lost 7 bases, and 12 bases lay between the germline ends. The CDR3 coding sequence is TGCGCCAGCAGCCAAGAAATATATACGGGTGAAAAACTGTTTTTG. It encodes CASSQEIYTGEKLFL.

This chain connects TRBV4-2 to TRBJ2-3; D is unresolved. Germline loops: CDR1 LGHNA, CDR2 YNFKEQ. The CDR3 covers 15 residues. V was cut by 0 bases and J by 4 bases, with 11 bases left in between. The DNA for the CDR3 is TGTGCCAGCAGCCAAGAAGGAGTTAGGGCAGATACGCAGTATTTT. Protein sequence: CASSQEGVRADTQYF.

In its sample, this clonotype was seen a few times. The CDR3 DNA sequence: TGTGCCAGCAGCTTAGTCCCGGGCCCGGACACTGAAGCTTTCTTT. Translated, it gives CASSLVPGPDTEAFF. The rearrangement joins TRBV7-8 to TRBJ1-1; no definite D call. Germline-derived CDR1 and CDR2 are SGHVS and FQNEAQ. This CDR3 has 15 residues. Trimming stripped 1 base from V and 3 bases from J, with 12 bases between.

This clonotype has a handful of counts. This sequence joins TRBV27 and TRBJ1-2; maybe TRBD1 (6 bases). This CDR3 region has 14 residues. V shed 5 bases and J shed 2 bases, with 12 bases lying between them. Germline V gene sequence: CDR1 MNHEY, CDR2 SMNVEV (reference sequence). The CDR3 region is CASSISTGNYGYTF. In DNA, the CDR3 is TGTGCCAGCAGTATCTCAACAGGGAACTATGGCTACACCTTC.

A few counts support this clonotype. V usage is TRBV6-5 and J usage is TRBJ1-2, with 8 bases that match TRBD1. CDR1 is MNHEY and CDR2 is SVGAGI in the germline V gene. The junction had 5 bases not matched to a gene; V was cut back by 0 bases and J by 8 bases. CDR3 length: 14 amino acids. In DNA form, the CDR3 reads TGTGCCAGCAGTTACTCGACAGGGGCTAAGGGCTACACCTTC. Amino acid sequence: CASSYSTGAKGYTF.

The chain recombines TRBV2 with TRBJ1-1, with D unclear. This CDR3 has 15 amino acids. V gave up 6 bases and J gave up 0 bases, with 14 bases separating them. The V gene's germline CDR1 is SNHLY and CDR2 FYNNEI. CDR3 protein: CASRSLRVLNTEAFF. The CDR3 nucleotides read TGTGCCAGCAGATCCCTTCGGGTCTTGAACACTGAAGCTTTCTTT.

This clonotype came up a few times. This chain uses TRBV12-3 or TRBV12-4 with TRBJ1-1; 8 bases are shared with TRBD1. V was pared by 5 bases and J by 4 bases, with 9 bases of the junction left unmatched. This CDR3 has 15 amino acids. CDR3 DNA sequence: TGTGCCAGCAGTCCCGACAGGGGAATCGGCACTGAAGCTTTCTTT. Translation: CASSPDRGIGTEAFF.

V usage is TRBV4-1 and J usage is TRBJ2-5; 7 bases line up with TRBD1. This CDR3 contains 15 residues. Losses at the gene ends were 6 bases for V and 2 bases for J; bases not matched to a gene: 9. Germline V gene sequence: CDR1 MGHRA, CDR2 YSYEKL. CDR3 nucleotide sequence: TGCGCCAGCAGGAACCGGGACAGTCTACAAGAGACCCAGTACTTC. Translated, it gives CASRNRDSLQETQYF.

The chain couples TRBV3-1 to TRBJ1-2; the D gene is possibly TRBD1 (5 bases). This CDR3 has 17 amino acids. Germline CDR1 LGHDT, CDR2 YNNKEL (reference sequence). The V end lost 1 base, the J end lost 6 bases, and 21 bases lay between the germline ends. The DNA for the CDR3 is TGTGCCAGCAGCCAAGTGGGAGTAGGGGTACCCGAAAATGGCTACACCTTC. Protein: CASSQVGVGVPENGYTF. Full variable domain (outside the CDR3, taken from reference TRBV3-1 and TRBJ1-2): DTAVSQTPKYLVTQMGNDKSIKCEQNLGHDTMYWYKQDSKKFLKIMFSYNNKELIINETVPNRFSPKSPDKAHLNLHINSLELGDSAVYFCASSQVGVGVPENGYTFGSGTRLTVV.

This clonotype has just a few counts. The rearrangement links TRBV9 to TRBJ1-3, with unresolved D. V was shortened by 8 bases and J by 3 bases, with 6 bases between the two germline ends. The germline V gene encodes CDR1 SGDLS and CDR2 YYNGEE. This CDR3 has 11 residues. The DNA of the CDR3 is TGTGCCAGAGGTAATGGAAACACCATATATTTT. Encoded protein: CARGNGNTIYF.

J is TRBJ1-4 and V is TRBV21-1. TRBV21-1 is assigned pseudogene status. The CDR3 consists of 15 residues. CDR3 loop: CASSNRVEGSEKLFF. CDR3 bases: TGTGCCAGCAGCAATCGTGTGGAGGGGAGTGAAAAACTGTTTTTT.

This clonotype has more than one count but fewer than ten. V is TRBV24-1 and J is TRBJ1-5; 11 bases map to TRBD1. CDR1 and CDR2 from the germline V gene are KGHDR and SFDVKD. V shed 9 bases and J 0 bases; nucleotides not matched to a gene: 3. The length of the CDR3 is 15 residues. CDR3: CATGDRGISNQPQHF. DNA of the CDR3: TGTGCCACCGGGGACAGGGGGATTAGCAATCAGCCCCAGCATTTT.

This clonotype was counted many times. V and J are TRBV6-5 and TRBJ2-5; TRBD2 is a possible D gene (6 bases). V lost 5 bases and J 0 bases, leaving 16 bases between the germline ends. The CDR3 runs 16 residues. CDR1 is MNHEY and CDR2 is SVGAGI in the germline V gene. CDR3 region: CASSARDFMYQETQYF. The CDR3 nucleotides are TGTGCCAGCAGTGCGCGGGACTTCATGTACCAAGAGACCCAGTACTTC.